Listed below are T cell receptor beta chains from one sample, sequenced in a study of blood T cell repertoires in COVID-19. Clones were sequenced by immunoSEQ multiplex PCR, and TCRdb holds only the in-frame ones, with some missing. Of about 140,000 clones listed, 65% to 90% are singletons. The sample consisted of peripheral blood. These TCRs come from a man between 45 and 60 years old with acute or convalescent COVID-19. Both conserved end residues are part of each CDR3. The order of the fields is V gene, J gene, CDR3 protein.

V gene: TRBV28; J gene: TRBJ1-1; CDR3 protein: CASSLLIGGENTEAFF
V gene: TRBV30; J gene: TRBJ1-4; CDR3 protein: CAWSPEQVANEKLFF
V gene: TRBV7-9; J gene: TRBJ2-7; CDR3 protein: CASSLKSGASSYEQYF
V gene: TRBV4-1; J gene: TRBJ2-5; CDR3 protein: CASSQAGDQETQYF
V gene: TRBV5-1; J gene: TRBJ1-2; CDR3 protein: CASSLVGRGYTF
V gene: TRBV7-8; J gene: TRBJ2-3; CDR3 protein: CATGLAGDTDTQYF
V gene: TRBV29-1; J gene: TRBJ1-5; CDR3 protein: CSVLTGSGNQPQHF
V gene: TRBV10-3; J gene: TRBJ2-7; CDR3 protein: CAISEATYEQYF
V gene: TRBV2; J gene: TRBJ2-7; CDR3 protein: CASGGQGSSEQYF
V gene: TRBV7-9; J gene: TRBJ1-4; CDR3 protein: CASSFRQGNEKLFF
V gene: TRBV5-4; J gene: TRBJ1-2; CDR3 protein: CASSLEGRDDGYTF
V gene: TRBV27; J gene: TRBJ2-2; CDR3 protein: CASRRMEVNTGELFF
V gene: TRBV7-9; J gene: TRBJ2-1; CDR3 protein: CASSFLTSGIGEQFF
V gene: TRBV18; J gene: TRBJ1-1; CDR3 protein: CASSPRTGLNTEAFF
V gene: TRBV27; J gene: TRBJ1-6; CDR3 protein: CASSISIPGQGFSPLHF
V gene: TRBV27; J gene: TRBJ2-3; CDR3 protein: CASSLLAGSTDTQYF
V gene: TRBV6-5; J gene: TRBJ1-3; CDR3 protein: CASKAGCSGNTIYF
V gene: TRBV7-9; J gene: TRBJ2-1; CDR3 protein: CASSLLAGNEQFF